This paragraph covers one T cell receptor beta chain sequence. This CDR3 comprises 13 residues. The V end lost 4 bases, the J end lost 6 bases, and 10 bases lay between the germline ends. CDR1 and CDR2 (germline): SQVTM, ANQGSEA. Assay: immunoSEQ multiplex PCR; the TCRdb copy retains only in-frame clones and omits some. The sample comprises 2.3 million or so clones, over 90% of which are singletons, and 0.3% to 0.4% rests with the top ten. This sample stems from a study of shared clonotypes between healthy human individuals. The sequenced sample consisted of naive CD4+ T cells from PBMCs. Subset of the sample: CD45RA+ positively selected. The rearrangement uses TRBV29-1 and TRBJ1-6, with D uncertain. This clonotype was obtained from a man aged 18 to 30 in good health. Some clones in this sample may be carry-over from other donors' samples. The CDR3 DNA sequence: TGCAGCGTTGGAACGGGGAGTAATTCACCCCTCCACTTT. Amino acids: CSVGTGSNSPLHF.